The 14 T cell receptor beta chains below were found in one sample sequenced in a study of blood T cell repertoires in COVID-19. Method: immunoSEQ multiplex PCR; TCRdb's copy keeps in-frame clones and lacks some. The sample lists about 120,000 clones, 71% occurring once. The source material was peripheral blood. These receptors were collected from a human donor with acute or convalescent COVID-19. The donor label of this sample is uncertain.

V usage is TRBV6-1 and J usage is TRBJ2-2; 11 bases are shared with TRBD1. CDR1 MNHNS and CDR2 SASEGT come from the germline V gene. The length of the CDR3 is 17 residues. V was clipped by 1 base and J by 4 bases; unmatched bases: 5. CDR3 nucleotide sequence: TGTGCCAGCAGTGAAGGGACAGGGGGCCCATTCACCGGGGAGCTGTTTTTT. It is translated as CASSEGTGGPFTGELFF.

The chain combines TRBV7-2 with TRBJ2-7, with 11 bases fitting TRBD2. The germline V gene has CDR1 SGHTA and CDR2 FQGNSA. The CDR3 spans 14 residues. With V trimmed by 1 base and J by 6 bases, 2 bases remained unmatched. This chain's CDR3 is CASSLGLAGGEQYF. The CDR3 coding sequence is TGTGCCAGCAGCTTAGGGCTAGCGGGGGGCGAGCAGTACTTC.

The genes are TRBV6-2 or TRBV6-3 and TRBJ2-7, with 12 bases fitting TRBD2. Germline assignment: CDR1 MNHEY and CDR2 SVGEGT. The length of the CDR3 is 14 residues. Trimming took 5 bases from V and 7 from J; bases not matched to a gene: 6. The CDR3 here is CASSLAGGLREQYV. In nucleotides, the CDR3 is TGTGCCAGCAGTCTAGCGGGGGGGCTTCGGGAGCAGTACGTC.

This clone has a handful of counts. The V gene is TRBV12-3 or TRBV12-4, the J gene TRBJ1-1; D is possibly TRBD1 (5 bases). V was shortened by 9 bases and J by 1 base, with 12 bases between the two germline ends. The CDR3 runs to 13 residues. The CDR3: CASKQDTNTEAFF. CDR3 nucleotide sequence: TGTGCCAGTAAACAGGATACGAACACTGAAGCTTTCTTT.

V and J are TRBV4-1 and TRBJ1-2; D might be TRBD1 (6 bases). The CDR3 runs 17 residues. V was pared by 1 base and J by 4 bases, with 19 bases between. Germline lookup yields CDR1 MGHRA and CDR2 YSYEKL. The CDR3 here is CASSQVIGGVAVYGYTF. As DNA, the CDR3 is TGCGCCAGCAGCCAAGTCATAGGGGGGGTGGCAGTCTATGGCTACACCTTC.

This chain connects TRBV2 to TRBJ1-4; a possible D gene is TRBD1 (6 bases). The germline V and J ends were trimmed by 6 bases and 8 bases, with 16 bases remaining between them. The CDR3 is 14 residues long. From germline, CDR1 is SNHLY and CDR2 FYNNEI. CDR3 coding DNA: TGTGCCAGCAGGGGGGCGACAGGCCGCGAAAAACTGTTTTTT. This sequence encodes CASRGATGREKLFF. Together with reference TRBV2 and TRBJ1-4, the CDR3 gives the full variable domain: EPEVTQTPSHQVTQMGQEVILRCVPISNHLYFYWYRQILGQKVEFLVSFYNNEISEKSEIFDDQFSVERPDGSNFTLKIRSTKLEDSAMYFCASRGATGREKLFFGSGTQLSVL.

This chain connects TRBV20-1 to TRBJ1-5; 7 nucleotides match TRBD1. Losses at the gene ends were 5 bases for V and 2 bases for J; bases not matched to a gene: 3. The germline gives CDR1 DFQATT, CDR2 SNEGSKA (reference sequence). The CDR3 has 13 amino acids. The CDR3 bases are TGCAGTGCTCGTGACAGGGGCAATCAGCCCCAGCATTTT. Translation gives CSARDRGNQPQHF.

J is TRBJ1-1 and V is TRBV28; D unresolved. Trimming took off 6 bases at V and 7 bases at J, with 15 bases between the two ends. This CDR3 has 13 amino acids. The germline CDR1 and CDR2 sequences are MDHEN and SYDVKM. The CDR3 sequence: CASSLRVRGEAFF. In nucleotides, the CDR3 is TGTGCCAGCAGCCTTCGGGTTAGAGGTGAAGCTTTCTTT.

This chain links TRBV19 with TRBJ1-5; weak D call: TRBD1 (5 bases). This CDR3 comprises 16 residues. V was clipped by 1 base and J by 1 base, with 11 bases between them. Germline V lookup: CDR1 LNHDA, CDR2 SQIVND (reference sequence). CDR3 bases: TGTGCCAGTAGTATAGCTCTCAGGGTAAGCAATCAGCCCCAGCATTTT. It yields the protein CASSIALRVSNQPQHF.

The count of this clone is one. The chain recombines TRBV7-2 with TRBJ2-2; TRBD1 matches 11 bases. Germline values: CDR1 SGHTA, CDR2 FQGNSA. The CDR3 covers 16 residues. J lost 4 bases, V lost 5 bases, and 6 bases had no gene match. The CDR3 nucleotides are TGTGCCAGCAGCGGCGGGACAGGGGGTATCACCGGGGAGCTGTTTTTT. Its protein product is CASSGGTGGITGELFF.

This clone was recorded once. This chain joins TRBV18 and TRBJ1-4; possibly TRBD1 for D (5 bases). CDR1 is KGHSH, CDR2 LQKENI, per germline. This CDR3 has 15 amino acids. The V and J ends lost 4 bases and 8 bases respectively, with 17 bases between them. CDR3 sequence reads: CASSLGSSGLEKLFF. The CDR3, as DNA: TGTGCCAGCTCACTGGGGTCTTCAGGGTTGGAAAAACTGTTTTTT.

The chain carries TRBV5-1 and TRBJ1-1, with 7 bases matching TRBD1. V dropped 2 bases and J dropped 1; count of bases not matched to a gene: 5. The CDR3 length is 15 residues. CDR1 and CDR2 (germline): SGHRS, YFSETQ. The CDR3 loop reads CASSLRQGKNTEAFF. CDR3 in DNA: TGCGCCAGCAGCTTACGACAGGGCAAGAACACTGAAGCTTTCTTT.

V usage is TRBV7-9 and J usage is TRBJ1-4; 9 nucleotides agree with TRBD1. This CDR3 region has 14 residues. CDR1 is SEHNR and CDR2 is FQNEAQ in the germline V gene (reference sequence). V shed 5 bases and J 5 bases; nucleotides not matched to a gene: 3. The CDR3 loop is CASSHGTGNEKLFF. Written as DNA, the CDR3 is TGTGCCAGCAGCCACGGGACAGGGAATGAAAAACTGTTTTTT.

This chain joins TRBV5-1 and TRBJ1-6; D gene uncertain. The ends were cut back, 1 base at V and 4 bases at J, with 3 bases in the middle. Germline V gene lookup returns CDR1 SGHRS and CDR2 YFSETQ. This CDR3 has 13 amino acids. The CDR3 region is CASSLLYNSPLHF. Here the CDR3 DNA reads TGCGCCAGCAGCTTGTTATATAATTCACCCCTCCACTTT.